These 26 T cell receptor beta chains were all obtained from the same sample, sequenced in a study of blood T cell repertoires in COVID-19. The protocol was immunoSEQ multiplex PCR, while the TCRdb copy is restricted to in-frame clones and leaves out a portion. Here the sample spans about 84,000 clones, around 80% being singletons. Sequenced material: peripheral blood. The receptor set was obtained from a man older than 75 with active or convalescent COVID-19.

The V gene is TRBV19, the J gene TRBJ2-5; tentatively, D is TRBD2 (6 bases). Germline V gives CDR1 LNHDA, CDR2 SQIVND (reference sequence). Between the trimmed V and J ends, which lost 1 base and 5 bases, there was a span of 14 bases. The CDR3 has 15 amino acids. The CDR3 here is CASSIVGGPSETQYF. The CDR3 nucleotides read TGTGCCAGTAGTATAGTCGGGGGTCCATCGGAGACCCAGTACTTC.

J is TRBJ1-2 and V is TRBV2, with D possibly being TRBD1 (6 bases). This CDR3 region has 14 residues. Germline V CDR1 and CDR2: SNHLY, FYNNEI. V lost 2 bases and J lost 2, with 9 bases in between. The CDR3 sequence is CASSESQGNYGYTF. The DNA for the CDR3 is TGTGCCAGCAGTGAATCCCAGGGGAACTATGGCTACACCTTC.

The rearrangement links TRBV30 to TRBJ1-4; 9 positions match TRBD1. The CDR3 consists of 14 residues. Trimming cost V 2 bases and J 6 bases; bases outside gene matches: 4. Germline V lookup: CDR1 GTSNPN, CDR2 SVGIG (reference sequence). The CDR3 nucleotides are TGTGCCTGGAGTTCCGGGACAGGGTATGAAAAACTGTTTTTT. Translated, it gives CAWSSGTGYEKLFF.

This clone was seen more than once but under ten times. This chain links TRBV6-6 with TRBJ1-2; D ambiguous. V shed 0 bases and J shed 6 bases, with 11 bases lying between them. This CDR3 has 14 amino acids. In germline, CDR1 is MNHNY, CDR2 SVGAGI (reference sequence). This CDR3 is CASSYSRADNGYTF. In nucleotides, the CDR3 is TGTGCCAGCAGTTACTCGCGGGCAGATAATGGCTACACCTTC.

In this sample, this clone turned up once. This chain connects TRBV30 to TRBJ2-1; 9 bases line up with TRBD2. Germline V CDR1 and CDR2: GTSNPN, SVGIG (reference sequence). V shed 3 bases and J 6 bases; nucleotides not matched to a gene: 9. CDR3 size: 15 residues. The CDR3 DNA sequence: TGTGCCTGGAGGGCGGCGGGAGGGCCTGGCAATGAGCAGTTCTTC. Translation: CAWRAAGGPGNEQFF.

V and J are TRBV12-5 and TRBJ1-2, with 9 nucleotides matching TRBD1. The V gene's germline CDR1 is LGHNT and CDR2 FRNRAP. The V gene end was trimmed by 8 bases and the J gene end by 5 bases; junction bases not matched to a gene: 6. The CDR3 sequence is 13 residues long. CDR3 DNA: TGTGCTAGTTCGGACAGGGGAGTGTATGGCTACACCTTC. Amino acid sequence: CASSDRGVYGYTF. The full variable domain, with the rest looked up from reference TRBV12-5 and TRBJ1-2, is DARVTQTPRHKVTEMGQEVTMRCQPILGHNTVFWYRQTMMQGLELLAYFRNRAPLDDSGMPKDRFSAEMPDATLATLKIQPSEPRDSAVYFCASSDRGVYGYTFGSGTRLTVV.

The rearrangement uses TRBV28 and TRBJ2-7, with 7 bases lining up with TRBD2. Germline lookup yields CDR1 MDHEN and CDR2 SYDVKM. With V trimmed by 11 bases and J by 6 bases, 13 bases remained unmatched. CDR3 length equals 13 residues. CDR3 coding DNA: TGTGCCGCTCGTCCGGGGGGAGAAGGCGAGCAGTACTTC. Translation gives CAARPGGEGEQYF.

For the CDR3, the DNA is TGTGCCAGTAGTACCCTAAACTTCAGGGGCCGGGATCAGCCCCAGCATTTT. Translation: CASSTLNFRGRDQPQHF. This sequence joins TRBV19 and TRBJ1-5, with TRBD1 as a possible D gene (6 bases). With 4 bases removed from V and 5 bases from J, the gap between germline ends came to 21 bases. CDR3 size: 17 residues. Germline loops: CDR1 LNHDA, CDR2 SQIVND (reference sequence).

The rearrangement links TRBV4-2 to TRBJ2-1, with TRBD2 matching 13 bases. Germline CDR1 is LGHNA and CDR2 is YNFKEQ. The trim removed 0 bases at V and 8 bases at J, leaving 4 bases unmatched. The CDR3 runs to 16 residues. DNA for the CDR3: TGTGCCAGCAGCCAAGAATGGACTAGCGGGGGAGATGAGCAGTTCTTC. This gives the protein CASSQEWTSGGDEQFF.

The rearrangement links TRBV2 to TRBJ2-1; 8 bases map to TRBD1. CDR1 is SNHLY, CDR2 FYNNEI, per germline. The length of the CDR3 is 15 residues. V trimming: 2 bases; J trimming: 9 bases; junction bases outside the gene matches: 9. The DNA of the CDR3 is TGTGCCAGCAGTGAAAGTCAGGGGGCTCGTGGTGAGCAGTTCTTC. Amino acid sequence: CASSESQGARGEQFF.

The chain carries TRBV29-1 and TRBJ1-1; D may be TRBD1 (5 bases). From germline, CDR1 is SQVTM and CDR2 ANQGSEA. The germline V and J ends were trimmed by 4 bases and 0 bases, with 15 bases remaining between them. The CDR3 length is 15 residues. The CDR3 DNA follows: TGCAGCGTTGTTGGGGGGAGGCAGATGAACACTGAAGCTTTCTTT. It specifies CSVVGGRQMNTEAFF.

This sequence joins TRBV5-1 and TRBJ1-1, with D uncertain. The CDR3 covers 13 residues. V was clipped by 1 base and J by 1 base, with 5 bases between them. From germline, CDR1 is SGHRS and CDR2 YFSETQ. The CDR3 sequence is CASSLSSNTEAFF. The CDR3 region has the DNA TGCGCCAGCAGCTTGTCATCGAACACTGAAGCTTTCTTT. The full variable domain, completed using reference TRBV5-1 and TRBJ1-1, is KAGVTQTPRYLIKTRGQQVTLSCSPISGHRSVSWYQQTPGQGLQFLFEYFSETQRNKGNFPGRFSGRQFSNSRSEMNVSTLELGDSALYLCASSLSSNTEAFFGQGTRLTVV.

Here the CDR3 DNA reads TGTGCCAGCAGCCAAGCTCCAGAGGGAACCGGGGAGCTGTTTTTT. This codes for CASSQAPEGTGELFF. The chain has TRBV3-1 (or the pseudogene TRBV3-2) and TRBJ2-2; tentative D call: TRBD2 (5 bases). This CDR3 has 15 residues. Trimming took off 1 base at V and 5 bases at J, with 11 bases between the two ends. Germline assignment: CDR1 LGHDT and CDR2 YNNKEL (reference sequence).

On this clone itself: In the same sample, other DNA sequences code for this CDR3. This chain connects TRBV3-1 (or the pseudogene TRBV3-2) to TRBJ1-6; TRBD1 aligns across 9 bases. From germline, CDR1 is LGHDT and CDR2 YNNKEL (reference sequence). Trimming at V came to 4 bases and at J to 5 bases, leaving 3 bases not matched to a gene. The CDR3 loop spans 15 amino acids. Written as DNA, the CDR3 is TGTGCCAGCAGCCTACGGACAGGGGATAATTCACCCCTCCACTTT. It specifies CASSLRTGDNSPLHF.

V gene TRBV4-1 combines with J gene TRBJ2-3, with a possible D match to TRBD2 (7 bases). Trimming took 1 base from V and 0 from J, leaving 17 bases between them. This CDR3 contains 18 residues. CDR1 MGHRA and CDR2 YSYEKL come from the germline V gene. The DNA for the CDR3 is TGCGCCAGCAGCCAAGGGGTTACGCGGGGGCTTAGCACAGATACGCAGTATTTT. This sequence encodes CASSQGVTRGLSTDTQYF.

The chain uses TRBV6-4 and TRBJ1-1; TRBD1 aligns across 10 bases. The CDR3 consists of 16 residues. Germline V gene sequence: CDR1 MRHNA, CDR2 SNTAGT. The trim removed 7 bases at V and 7 bases at J, leaving 15 bases unmatched. The CDR3: CASTYAPGQGIGEAFF. CDR3 nucleotide sequence: TGTGCCAGCACCTACGCTCCGGGACAGGGGATTGGTGAAGCTTTCTTT.

The chain is built from TRBV4-1 and TRBJ2-7; TRBD2 matches at 14 bases. This CDR3 region has 15 residues. Germline V lookup: CDR1 MGHRA, CDR2 YSYEKL. The ends lost 6 bases at V and 5 bases at J; junction bases unmatched: 6. CDR3 bases: TGCGCCAGCAGTCAGACTAGCGGGAGGGACAACGAGCAGTACTTC. Its translation: CASSQTSGRDNEQYF.

This clone was seen once. V gene TRBV27 combines with J gene TRBJ1-4; no clear D gene. Between the trimmed V and J ends, which lost 5 bases and 5 bases, there was a span of 9 bases. Per germline, CDR1 MNHEY and CDR2 SMNVEV (reference sequence). This CDR3 has 13 amino acids. CDR3 DNA: TGTGCCAGCAGTGTCTTCGGGAATGAAAAACTGTTTTTT. Translated, it gives CASSVFGNEKLFF.

The rearrangement links TRBV29-1 to TRBJ1-1; D may be TRBD1 (6 bases). CDR1 is SQVTM and CDR2 is ANQGSEA in the germline V gene. Trimming stripped 5 bases from V and 3 bases from J, with 13 bases between. The CDR3 runs 13 residues. CDR3 region: CSVRRGPDTEAFF. Written as DNA, the CDR3 is TGCAGCGTTAGGCGGGGGCCGGACACTGAAGCTTTCTTT. The variable domain in full, with the rest retrieved from reference TRBV29-1 and TRBJ1-1, is SAVISQKPSRDICQRGTSLTIQCQVDSQVTMMFWYRQQPGQSLTLIATANQGSEATYESGFVIDKFPISRPNLTFSTLTVSNMSPEDSSIYLCSVRRGPDTEAFFGQGTRLTVV.

This clone has only one observation. The rearrangement links TRBV1 to TRBJ2-3; the tabulated D call, TRBD2, remains unverified against the DNA. TRBV1 is recorded as a pseudogene. The length of the CDR3 is 16 residues. The CDR3 protein is CTSSQVTRLAGDTQYF. The CDR3 nucleotides read TGCACCAGCAGCCAAGTTACGCGACTAGCGGGAGATACGCAGTATTTT.

The chain is built from TRBV5-4 and TRBJ2-3, with TRBD1 identical over 7 bases. Germline V gene sequence: CDR1 SGHNT, CDR2 YYREEE (reference sequence). V was clipped by 6 bases and J by 0 bases; unmatched bases: 4. The CDR3 runs to 14 residues. This chain's CDR3 is CASTGTVSTDTQYF. The CDR3 DNA reads TGTGCCAGCACAGGGACAGTGAGCACAGATACGCAGTATTTT. The full variable domain, in which reference TRBV5-4 and TRBJ2-3 provide the parts outside the CDR3, is ETGVTQSPTHLIKTRGQQVTLRCSSQSGHNTVSWYQQALGQGPQFIFQYYREEENGRGNFPPRFSGLQFPNYSSELNVNALELDDSALYLCASTGTVSTDTQYFGPGTRLTVL.

The chain combines TRBV18 with TRBJ2-7; possible D gene TRBD2, 6 bases. The CDR3 spans 14 residues. The germline CDR1 and CDR2 sequences are KGHSH and LQKENI. Trimming pared 2 bases from V and 5 bases from J, leaving 13 bases between. The CDR3 here is CASSPVGSLDEQYF. CDR3 in DNA: TGTGCCAGCTCACCAGTCGGGAGCCTCGACGAGCAGTACTTC.

J is TRBJ2-7 and V is TRBV12-3 or TRBV12-4, with no clear D. This CDR3 spans 13 amino acids. V was clipped by 1 base and J by 6 bases, with 10 bases between them. CDR3 sequence (DNA): TGTGCCAGCAGTTTAGGCGGCCTGGGCGAGCAGTACTTC. Translated: CASSLGGLGEQYF.

This chain links TRBV5-4 with TRBJ1-2, with TRBD1 identical over 7 bases. The germline V gene encodes CDR1 SGHNT and CDR2 YYREEE (reference sequence). The CDR3 runs 16 residues. V shed 4 bases and J 2 bases; nucleotides not matched to a gene: 11. CDR3 nucleotide sequence: TGTGCCAGCAGCCCCAATGAGGGACAGACAAACTATGGCTACACCTTC. Its protein product is CASSPNEGQTNYGYTF. The full variable domain, rest sourced from reference TRBV5-4 and TRBJ1-2, is ETGVTQSPTHLIKTRGQQVTLRCSSQSGHNTVSWYQQALGQGPQFIFQYYREEENGRGNFPPRFSGLQFPNYSSELNVNALELDDSALYLCASSPNEGQTNYGYTFGSGTRLTVV.

The J gene is TRBJ1-1, the V gene TRBV5-1; the D gene is possibly TRBD1 (6 bases). The CDR3 runs to 16 residues. Germline V gives CDR1 SGHRS, CDR2 YFSETQ. Trimming cost V 1 base and J 1 base, with 14 bases left between them. The CDR3 DNA follows: TGCGCCAGCAGCTTGTTGTCCCCAGGGGCGAACACTGAAGCTTTCTTT. Protein product: CASSLLSPGANTEAFF.

In this sample, this clone turned up many times. The CDR3 sequence: CASSGGLAALRDNEQFF. The CDR3 bases are TGTGCCAGCAGCGGCGGACTAGCGGCTCTAAGGGACAATGAGCAGTTCTTC. This chain uses TRBV7-9 with TRBJ2-1, with 10 bases lining up with TRBD2. Germline V gives CDR1 SEHNR, CDR2 FQNEAQ (reference sequence). This CDR3 has 17 amino acids. V was pared by 5 bases and J by 5 bases, with 12 bases of the junction left unmatched.